A single sample gave rise to the 21 T cell receptor beta chains below, sequenced in a study of Tregs in tolerant kidney transplant recipients. Only in-frame clones appear in the TCRdb table, and some are missing; sequencing was by immunoSEQ multiplex PCR. The profile shows roughly 120,000 clones, roughly nine tenths of them singletons. Sequences were obtained from CD4+ T cells from blood. The origin of the receptors is a human donor in good health.

The V gene is TRBV7-2, the J gene TRBJ2-2; maybe TRBD1 (5 bases). Germline lookup yields CDR1 SGHTA and CDR2 FQGNSA. V shed 1 base and J shed 6 bases, with 9 bases lying between them. This CDR3 is 14 amino acids long. CDR3 sequence: CASSLELRAGELFF. The CDR3 region has the DNA TGTGCCAGCAGCTTAGAGCTCAGGGCCGGGGAGCTGTTTTTT.

The chain has TRBV6-1 and TRBJ1-5, with a tentative D call TRBD1 (5 bases). The V gene lost 1 base and the J gene lost 0 bases, with 19 bases spanning the gap. Germline V gene sequence: CDR1 MNHNS, CDR2 SASEGT. The CDR3 has 19 residues. The CDR3 region is CASSEGRTKVPLSNQPQHF. Here the CDR3 DNA reads TGTGCCAGCAGTGAAGGGCGGACAAAAGTTCCCCTTAGCAATCAGCCCCAGCATTTT.

The chain couples TRBV30 to TRBJ2-2; D gene ambiguous. The CDR3 is 16 amino acids. Germline CDR1 GTSNPN, CDR2 SVGIG (reference sequence). Trimming took 0 bases from V and 3 from J, leaving 14 bases between them. The DNA of the CDR3 is TGTGCCTGGAGTGTAGGAAGTTCCACGGACACCGGGGAGCTGTTTTTT. Translation gives CAWSVGSSTDTGELFF.

The V call is TRBV9, the J call TRBJ2-3; 14 bases fit TRBD2. Unmatched junction bases numbered 3, after V lost 4 bases and J lost 5 bases. The CDR3 consists of 15 residues. Germline loops: CDR1 SGDLS, CDR2 YYNGEE. The CDR3 here is CASSWTSGGQDTQYF. CDR3 sequence (DNA): TGTGCCAGCAGCTGGACTAGCGGGGGGCAAGATACGCAGTATTTT.

The count of this clone is one. This CDR3 is CASSQAGEQYF. CDR3 sequence (DNA): TGTGCCAGCAGCCAGGCTGGGGAGCAGTACTTC. The V and J genes are TRBV5-4 and TRBJ2-7; D gene unclear. Germline CDR1 SGHNT, CDR2 YYREEE (reference sequence). Trimming took off 4 bases at V and 7 bases at J, with 9 bases between the two ends. This CDR3 contains 11 residues.

V gene TRBV19 combines with J gene TRBJ2-4; D unclear. The CDR3 runs to 13 residues. Trimming left V 3 bases short and J 6 bases short, with 9 bases between. CDR1 is LNHDA, CDR2 SQIVND, per germline (reference sequence). The CDR3 protein is CASSIRWGNIQYF. The CDR3 DNA reads as TGTGCCAGTAGTATCCGATGGGGAAACATTCAGTACTTC. The whole variable domain, filled in from reference TRBV19 and TRBJ2-4, reads DGGITQSPKYLFRKEGQNVTLSCEQNLNHDAMYWYRQDPGQGLRLIYYSQIVNDFQKGDIAEGYSVSREKKESFPLTVTSAQKNPTAFYLCASSIRWGNIQYFGAGTRLSVL.

The chain uses TRBV27 and TRBJ2-5, with TRBD2 matching over 8 bases. The CDR3 totals 17 residues. Trimming took 5 bases from V and 0 from J; bases not matched to a gene: 11. The germline gives CDR1 MNHEY, CDR2 SMNVEV (reference sequence). The CDR3 protein is CASSIRGTSWYQETQYF. CDR3 DNA: TGTGCCAGCAGTATCCGGGGGACTAGTTGGTACCAAGAGACCCAGTACTTC.

V is TRBV10-1 and J is TRBJ1-1; the D gene is possibly TRBD1 (6 bases). Germline CDR1 reads WNHNN; CDR2 reads SYGVQD (reference sequence). The V gene lost 0 bases and the J gene lost 1 base, with 12 bases spanning the gap. The CDR3 has 16 amino acids. CDR3 loop: CASSESWDIWNTEAFF. The CDR3 DNA reads TGCGCCAGCAGTGAGTCTTGGGACATTTGGAACACTGAAGCTTTCTTT.

The J gene is TRBJ2-7, the V gene TRBV18, with no clear D. Germline CDR1 and CDR2: KGHSH and LQKENI. CDR3 length equals 13 residues. V lost 5 bases and J lost 0, with 8 bases in between. The CDR3 reads CASSTMSSYEQYF. In DNA form, the CDR3 reads TGTGCCAGCTCAACAATGAGCTCCTACGAGCAGTACTTC.

This chain links TRBV19 with TRBJ1-4; 9 nucleotides align to TRBD1. The V segment lost 3 bases and the J segment 4 bases; nucleotides outside the gene matches: 3. Germline loops: CDR1 LNHDA, CDR2 SQIVND (reference sequence). This CDR3 region has 15 residues. In DNA, the CDR3 is TGTGCCAGTAGTATCAACAGGGGGCGTAATGAAAAACTGTTTTTT. Protein product: CASSINRGRNEKLFF.

The chain joins TRBV29-1 to TRBJ1-1; perhaps TRBD1 as D (5 bases). This CDR3 spans 13 amino acids. V was trimmed by 5 bases and J by 0 bases, leaving 10 bases between them. CDR1 and CDR2 from the germline V gene are SQVTM and ANQGSEA. CDR3 coding DNA: TGCAGCGTTCCCGGGACGGTGAACACTGAAGCTTTCTTT. It translates to CSVPGTVNTEAFF.

The chain combines TRBV5-1 with TRBJ2-3, with 8 bases lining up with TRBD1. The V segment lost 3 bases and the J segment 4 bases; nucleotides outside the gene matches: 7. Germline loops: CDR1 SGHRS, CDR2 YFSETQ. The CDR3 covers 15 residues. As DNA, the CDR3 is TGCGCCAGCAGCTCGAAGACAGGGGCAGCAGATACGCAGTATTTT. This translates into CASSSKTGAADTQYF.

The chain uses TRBV27 and TRBJ1-1; weak D call: TRBD1 (6 bases). CDR3 length equals 14 residues. CDR1 and CDR2 (germline): MNHEY, SMNVEV (reference sequence). The germline V and J ends were trimmed by 3 bases and 4 bases, with 12 bases remaining between them. The CDR3 spells CASSFGGRGTEAFF. The DNA of the CDR3 is TGTGCCAGCAGTTTTGGGGGCCGGGGCACTGAAGCTTTCTTT.

The V and J genes are TRBV6-6 and TRBJ1-4; the D is unclear. The V and J ends lost 2 bases and 0 bases respectively, with 10 bases between them. The CDR3 loop spans 16 amino acids. Germline CDR1 is MNHNY and CDR2 is SVGAGI (reference sequence). The CDR3 loop is CASSYLLLATNEKLFF. CDR3 DNA: TGTGCCAGCAGTTACCTCCTCCTTGCAACTAATGAAAAACTGTTTTTT.

This clone was picked up one time. This sequence joins TRBV5-4 and TRBJ2-1; 7 bases match TRBD2. Germline V CDR1 and CDR2: SGHNT, YYREEE (reference sequence). Trimming cost V 0 bases and J 6 bases; bases outside gene matches: 6. CDR3 size: 15 residues. CDR3 sequence reads: CASSLAGRGGNEQFF. CDR3 sequence (DNA): TGTGCCAGCAGCTTGGCGGGGAGGGGAGGCAATGAGCAGTTCTTC.

V is TRBV30 and J is TRBJ2-7; TRBD2 matches 9 bases. CDR1 and CDR2 from the germline V gene are GTSNPN and SVGIG (reference sequence). The length of the CDR3 is 12 residues. Trimming removed 6 bases from V and 4 bases from J; junction bases left unmatched: 4. CDR3 in DNA: TGTGCCTGTAGCGGGGGACTTTACGAGCAGTACTTC. The encoded protein is CACSGGLYEQYF.

The genes are TRBV9 and TRBJ2-7; TRBD1 matches at 9 bases. The trim removed 4 bases at V and 3 bases at J, leaving 5 bases unmatched. Per the germline V gene, CDR1 is SGDLS and CDR2 is YYNGEE. The CDR3 length is 14 residues. CDR3 protein: CASSFGQGNYEQYF. As DNA, the CDR3 is TGTGCCAGCAGCTTTGGACAGGGGAACTACGAGCAGTACTTC.

Here the CDR3 DNA reads TGCGCCAGCAGCTTGGGTGGGGTAGGGAACACTGAAGCTTTCTTT. This gives the protein CASSLGGVGNTEAFF. The rearrangement links TRBV5-1 to TRBJ1-1; no clear D gene. The CDR3 loop spans 15 amino acids. Trimming removed 0 bases from V and 1 base from J, with 10 bases in between. Germline CDR1 is SGHRS and CDR2 is YFSETQ.

The gene calls are TRBV5-1 and TRBJ2-7; D unresolved. V was shortened by 2 bases and J by 0 bases, with 9 bases between the two germline ends. The CDR3 totals 14 residues. CDR1 SGHRS and CDR2 YFSETQ come from the germline V gene. The CDR3: CASSFDGSSYEQYF. In nucleotides, the CDR3 is TGCGCCAGCAGCTTTGACGGCTCCTCCTACGAGCAGTACTTC. The whole variable domain, remainder taken from reference TRBV5-1 and TRBJ2-7, is KAGVTQTPRYLIKTRGQQVTLSCSPISGHRSVSWYQQTPGQGLQFLFEYFSETQRNKGNFPGRFSGRQFSNSRSEMNVSTLELGDSALYLCASSFDGSSYEQYFGPGTRLTVT.

V gene TRBV5-1 combines with J gene TRBJ1-2; 7 nucleotides align to TRBD1. This CDR3 spans 13 amino acids. CDR1 is SGHRS and CDR2 is YFSETQ in the germline V gene. Trimming removed 4 bases from V and 8 bases from J; junction bases left unmatched: 8. In DNA form, the CDR3 reads TGCGCCAGCAGCCCGGGACAGCATAGCGGCTACACCTTC. Amino acids: CASSPGQHSGYTF.

V is TRBV15 and J is TRBJ2-1; 10 nucleotides line up with TRBD2. Germline V gene sequence: CDR1 LNHNV, CDR2 YYDKDF (reference sequence). This CDR3 contains 19 residues. With 1 base clipped from V and 10 bases from J, the junction kept 19 bases outside the gene matches. Here the CDR3 reads CATSRAARPGSGRALEQFF. The CDR3 nucleotides are TGTGCCACCAGCAGAGCTGCACGACCGGGGAGCGGGAGGGCCTTAGAGCAGTTCTTC. Based on the CDR3 plus reference TRBV15 and TRBJ2-1, the full variable domain is DAMVIQNPRYQVTQFGKPVTLSCSQTLNHNVMYWYQQKSSQAPKLLFHYYDKDFNNEADTPDNFQSRRPNTSFCFLDIRSPGLGDTAMYLCATSRAARPGSGRALEQFFGPGTRLTVL.